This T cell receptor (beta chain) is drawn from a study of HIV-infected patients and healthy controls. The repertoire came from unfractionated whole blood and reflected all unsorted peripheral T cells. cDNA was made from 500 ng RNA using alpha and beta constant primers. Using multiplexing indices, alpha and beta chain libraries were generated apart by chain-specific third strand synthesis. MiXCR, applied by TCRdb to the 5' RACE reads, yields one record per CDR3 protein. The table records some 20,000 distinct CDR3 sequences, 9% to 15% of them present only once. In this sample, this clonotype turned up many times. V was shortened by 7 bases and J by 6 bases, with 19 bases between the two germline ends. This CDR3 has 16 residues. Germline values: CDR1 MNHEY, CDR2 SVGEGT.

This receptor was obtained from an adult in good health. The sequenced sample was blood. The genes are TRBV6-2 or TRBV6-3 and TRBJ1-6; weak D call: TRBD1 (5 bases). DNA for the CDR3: TGTGCCAGCACCAGAACGACCGGGACCCGTAATTCACCCCTCCACTTT. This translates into CASTRTTGTRNSPLHF.